The 10 T cell receptor beta chains below come from one sample, sequenced in a study of cytomegalovirus exposure and HLA in healthy donors. Both 60 Vbeta primers and 13 Jbeta primers went into the PCR. Only in-frame clones appear in the TCRdb table, and some are missing; sequencing was by immunoSEQ multiplex PCR. Of more than 90,000 clones in the sample, around 81% were seen once. The sequenced material came from PBMCs. Receptors originate from a man under 40 in good health and CMV-seronegative.

V is TRBV28 and J is TRBJ1-2; TRBD1 matches at 7 bases. V dropped 0 bases and J dropped 8; count of bases not matched to a gene: 0. Germline assignment: CDR1 MDHEN and CDR2 SYDVKM. The CDR3 spans 12 residues. CDR3 in DNA: TGTGCCAGCAGTTTATGGGACAGGGGCTACACCTTC. This translates into CASSLWDRGYTF.

V and J are TRBV9 and TRBJ2-6; D remains ambiguous. CDR3 length: 13 amino acids. In germline, CDR1 is SGDLS, CDR2 YYNGEE. V was cut by 3 bases and J by 4 bases, with 5 bases left in between. In DNA, the CDR3 is TGTGCCAGCAGCGCTCCCGGGGCCAACGTCCTGACTTTC. Translated, it gives CASSAPGANVLTF.

The chain couples TRBV5-4 to TRBJ2-3; D is uncertain. V lost 0 bases and J 2 bases, leaving 13 bases between the germline ends. Germline CDR1 and CDR2: SGHNT and YYREEE (reference sequence). CDR3 length: 16 residues. The CDR3 region is CASSLGGGNPTDTQYF. CDR3 bases: TGTGCCAGCAGCTTGGGAGGCGGTAACCCCACAGATACGCAGTATTTT.

In its sample, this clone was seen once. The chain joins TRBV19 to TRBJ2-2; 7 positions match TRBD1. Germline loops: CDR1 LNHDA, CDR2 SQIVND (reference sequence). The CDR3 length is 14 residues. The V and J ends lost 7 bases and 4 bases, in that order; junction bases with no gene match: 6. The chain's CDR3 is CASKWDRSTGELFF. The CDR3 DNA reads TGTGCCAGTAAATGGGACAGAAGCACCGGGGAGCTGTTTTTT.

The chain carries TRBV27 and TRBJ1-6; D is undetermined. The V gene lost 3 bases and the J gene lost 6 bases, with 15 bases spanning the gap. Germline V gene sequence: CDR1 MNHEY, CDR2 SMNVEV (reference sequence). The CDR3 totals 16 residues. CDR3 DNA: TGTGCCAGCAGTTTTCTTCCGGAGAGGTCTAATTCACCCCTCCACTTT. Protein product: CASSFLPERSNSPLHF.

The J gene is TRBJ1-1, the V gene TRBV6-4; no clear D gene. Germline-derived CDR1 and CDR2 are MRHNA and SNTAGT. This CDR3 region has 14 residues. V shed 5 bases and J shed 0 bases, with 10 bases lying between them. The CDR3 sequence is CASSLTNLNTEAFF. The CDR3 coding sequence is TGTGCCAGCAGTTTGACAAATTTGAACACTGAAGCTTTCTTT.

The V call is TRBV19, the J call TRBJ2-1, with 7 bases matching TRBD2. The CDR3 sequence is 14 residues long. Germline trimming cut 5 bases from V and 1 base from J; bases unmatched to any gene: 2. Germline V gene data show CDR1 as LNHDA and CDR2 as SQIVND (reference sequence). The CDR3, as DNA: TGTGCCAGTAGTCGGACTAGTTCCTACAATGAGCAGTTCTTC. Translating gives CASSRTSSYNEQFF.

This chain joins TRBV19 and TRBJ1-1, with D perhaps TRBD1 (5 bases). The germline V and J ends were trimmed by 1 base and 3 bases, with 6 bases remaining between them. Germline V lookup: CDR1 LNHDA, CDR2 SQIVND (reference sequence). This CDR3 region has 13 residues. The CDR3 DNA is TGTGCCAGTAGTATAGTCAGGGACACTGAAGCTTTCTTT. Its translation is CASSIVRDTEAFF.

V gene TRBV14 combines with J gene TRBJ1-1; D is undetermined. The V gene's germline CDR1 is SGHDN and CDR2 FVKESK. V lost 0 bases and J 9 bases, leaving 11 bases between the germline ends. The CDR3 contains 13 residues. Here the CDR3 reads CASSQEVRAKAFF. CDR3 coding DNA: TGTGCCAGCAGCCAAGAAGTGAGGGCCAAAGCTTTCTTT.

This sequence joins TRBV5-8 and TRBJ1-5; possibly TRBD1 for D (5 bases). The ends were cut back, 4 bases at V and 0 bases at J, with 11 bases in the middle. The CDR3 covers 15 residues. Germline V lookup: CDR1 SGHTS, CDR2 YDEGEE. The CDR3 DNA reads as TGTGCCAGCAGCCAGGGTGCAATTAGCAATCAGCCCCAGCATTTT. It is translated as CASSQGAISNQPQHF.